Listed here is a single T cell receptor (beta chain). This record comes from a study of blood T cell repertoires in COVID-19. Trimming shortened V by 4 bases and J by 4 bases, and 11 bases separated the two germline ends. Germline lookup yields CDR1 MNHEY and CDR2 SMNVEV (reference sequence). The CDR3 is made up of 14 amino acids. Sequenced by immunoSEQ multiplex PCR; TCRdb stores in-frame clones only, minus some. The sample records about 55,000 clones, 80% to 95% being singletons. The TCR was taken from a human donor with active COVID-19. The donor label of this sample is uncertain. This chain links TRBV27 with TRBJ1-5, with D unresolved. The sequenced material came from peripheral blood. CDR3 protein: CASSYAHGNQPQHF. The CDR3 DNA sequence: TGTGCCAGCAGTTACGCGCACGGTAATCAGCCCCAGCATTTT.